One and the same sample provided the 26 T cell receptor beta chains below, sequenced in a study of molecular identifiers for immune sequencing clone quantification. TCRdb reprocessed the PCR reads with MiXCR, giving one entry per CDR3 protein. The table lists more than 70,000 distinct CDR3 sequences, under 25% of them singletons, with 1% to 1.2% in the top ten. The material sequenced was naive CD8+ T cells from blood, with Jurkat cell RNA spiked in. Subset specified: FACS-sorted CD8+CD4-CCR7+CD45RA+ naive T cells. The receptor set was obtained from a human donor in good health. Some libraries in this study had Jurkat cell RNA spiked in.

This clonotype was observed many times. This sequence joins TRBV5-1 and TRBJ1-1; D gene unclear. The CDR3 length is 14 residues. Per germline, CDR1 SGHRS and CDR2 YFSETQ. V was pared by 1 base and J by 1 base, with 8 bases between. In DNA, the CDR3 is TGCGCCAGCAGCTTGTTAATCTCGAACACTGAAGCTTTCTTT. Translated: CASSLLISNTEAFF. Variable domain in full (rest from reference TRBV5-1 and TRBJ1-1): KAGVTQTPRYLIKTRGQQVTLSCSPISGHRSVSWYQQTPGQGLQFLFEYFSETQRNKGNFPGRFSGRQFSNSRSEMNVSTLELGDSALYLCASSLLISNTEAFFGQGTRLTVV.

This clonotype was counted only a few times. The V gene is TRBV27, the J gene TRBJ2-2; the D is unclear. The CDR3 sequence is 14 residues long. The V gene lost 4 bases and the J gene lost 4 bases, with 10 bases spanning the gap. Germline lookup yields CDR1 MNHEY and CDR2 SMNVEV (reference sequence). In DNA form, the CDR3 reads TGTGCCAGCAGTTGGAGTAGGATCACCGGGGAGCTGTTTTTT. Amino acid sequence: CASSWSRITGELFF.

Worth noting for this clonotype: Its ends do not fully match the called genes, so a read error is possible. The CDR3 protein is CASSGPGLAGVNEQLF. In nucleotides, the CDR3 is TGTGCCAGCAGCGGGCCGGGACTAGCGGGAGTAAATGAGCAGCTCTTC. This chain joins TRBV7-9 and TRBJ2-1, with TRBD2 matching 14 bases. Per the germline V gene, CDR1 is SEHNR and CDR2 is FQNEAQ (reference sequence). The CDR3 has 16 amino acids. Full variable domain (rest looked up from reference TRBV7-9 and TRBJ2-1): DTGVSQNPRHKITKRGQNVTFRCDPISEHNRLYWYRQTLGQGPEFLTYFQNEAQLEKSRLLSDRFSAERPKGSFSTLEIQRTEQGDSAMYLCASSGPGLAGVNEQLFGPGTRLTVL.

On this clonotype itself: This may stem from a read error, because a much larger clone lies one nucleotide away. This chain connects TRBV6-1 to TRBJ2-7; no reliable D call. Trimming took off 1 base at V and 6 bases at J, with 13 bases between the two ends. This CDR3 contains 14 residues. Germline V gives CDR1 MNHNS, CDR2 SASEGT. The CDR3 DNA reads TGTGCCAGCAGTGAAGGGTACGCATGGGGCGAGCAGTACTTC. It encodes CASSEGYAWGEQYF.

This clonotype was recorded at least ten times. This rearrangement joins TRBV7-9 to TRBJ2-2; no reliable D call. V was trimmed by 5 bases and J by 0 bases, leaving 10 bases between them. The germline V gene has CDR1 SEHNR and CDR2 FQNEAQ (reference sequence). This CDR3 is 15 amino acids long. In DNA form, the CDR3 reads TGTGCCAGCAGCGCCCGCTTATCGAACACCGGGGAGCTGTTTTTT. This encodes CASSARLSNTGELFF.

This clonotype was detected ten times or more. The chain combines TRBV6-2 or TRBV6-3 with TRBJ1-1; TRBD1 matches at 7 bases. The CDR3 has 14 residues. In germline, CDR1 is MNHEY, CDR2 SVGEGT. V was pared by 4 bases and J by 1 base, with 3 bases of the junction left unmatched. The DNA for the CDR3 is TGTGCCAGCAGTTTGGCAGGGGGGAACACTGAAGCTTTCTTT. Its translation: CASSLAGGNTEAFF.

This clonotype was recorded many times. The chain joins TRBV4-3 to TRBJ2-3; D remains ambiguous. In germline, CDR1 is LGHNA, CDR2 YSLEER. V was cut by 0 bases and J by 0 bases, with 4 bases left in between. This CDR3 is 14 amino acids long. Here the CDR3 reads CASSQDISTDTQYF. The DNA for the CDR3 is TGCGCCAGCAGCCAAGATATCAGCACAGATACGCAGTATTTT.

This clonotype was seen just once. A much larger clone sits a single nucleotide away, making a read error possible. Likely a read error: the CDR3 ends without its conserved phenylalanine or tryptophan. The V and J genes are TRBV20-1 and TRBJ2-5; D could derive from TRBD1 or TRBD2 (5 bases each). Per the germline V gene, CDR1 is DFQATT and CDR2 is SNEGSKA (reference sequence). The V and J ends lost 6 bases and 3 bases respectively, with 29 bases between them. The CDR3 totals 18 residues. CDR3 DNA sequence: TGCAGTGCCCTCCCCACCCCCAAATGGGGGATCGGCGAAGAGACCCAGTACCTC. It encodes CSALPTPKWGIGEETQYL.

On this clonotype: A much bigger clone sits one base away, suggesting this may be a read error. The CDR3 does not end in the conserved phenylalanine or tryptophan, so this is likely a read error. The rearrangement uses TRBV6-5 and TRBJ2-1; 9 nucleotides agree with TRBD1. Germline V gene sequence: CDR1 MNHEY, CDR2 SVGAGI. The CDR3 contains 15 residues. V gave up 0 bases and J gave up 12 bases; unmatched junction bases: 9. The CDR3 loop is CASSYSQGARFGQFI. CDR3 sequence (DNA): TGTGCCAGCAGTTACTCACAGGGGGCGAGGTTTGGGCAGTTCATC.

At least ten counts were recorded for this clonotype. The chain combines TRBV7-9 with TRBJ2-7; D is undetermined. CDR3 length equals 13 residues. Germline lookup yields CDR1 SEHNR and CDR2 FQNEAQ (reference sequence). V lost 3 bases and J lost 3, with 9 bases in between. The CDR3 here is CASSFPANYEQYF. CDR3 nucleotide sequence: TGTGCCAGCAGCTTCCCGGCGAACTACGAGCAGTACTTC.

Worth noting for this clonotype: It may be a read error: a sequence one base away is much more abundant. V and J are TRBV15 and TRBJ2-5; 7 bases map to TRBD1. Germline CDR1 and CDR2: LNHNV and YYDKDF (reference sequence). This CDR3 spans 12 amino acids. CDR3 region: CTTSNRQGLKYF. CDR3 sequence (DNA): TGTACCACCAGCAACCGACAGGGATTGAAGTACTTC.

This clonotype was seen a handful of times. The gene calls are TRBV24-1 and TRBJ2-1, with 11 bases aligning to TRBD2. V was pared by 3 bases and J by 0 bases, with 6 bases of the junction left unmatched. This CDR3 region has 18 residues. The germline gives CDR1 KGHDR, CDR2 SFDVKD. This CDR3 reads CATSDGTSGLSSYNEQFF. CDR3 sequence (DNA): TGTGCCACCAGTGATGGGACTAGCGGATTGAGCTCCTACAATGAGCAGTTCTTC.

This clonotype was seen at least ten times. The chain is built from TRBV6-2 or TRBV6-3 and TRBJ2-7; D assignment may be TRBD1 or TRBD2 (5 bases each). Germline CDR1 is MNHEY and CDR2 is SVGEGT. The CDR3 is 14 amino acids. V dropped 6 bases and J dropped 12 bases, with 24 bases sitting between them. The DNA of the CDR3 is TGTGCCAGCAGGGACGCCATCCGGGACGGCCTTCTGTACTTC. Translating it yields CASRDAIRDGLLYF.

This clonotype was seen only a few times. CDR3 bases: TGTGCCAGCAGCTCCGAGGGACAGGGATATAATTCACCCCTCCACTTT. It translates to CASSSEGQGYNSPLHF. V and J are TRBV13 and TRBJ1-6; 9 nucleotides match TRBD1. V lost 4 bases to trimming and J lost 4 bases; unmatched junction nucleotides: 5. CDR3 length: 16 residues. Germline-derived CDR1 and CDR2 are PRHDT and FYEKMQ (reference sequence).

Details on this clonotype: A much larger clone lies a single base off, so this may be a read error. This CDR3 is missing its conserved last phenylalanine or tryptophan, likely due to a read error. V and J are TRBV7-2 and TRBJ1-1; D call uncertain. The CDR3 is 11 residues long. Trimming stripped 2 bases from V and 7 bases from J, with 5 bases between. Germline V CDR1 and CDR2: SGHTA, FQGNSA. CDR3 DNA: TGTGCCAGCAGCTTAAGCCTTGAAGCTTTCCTT. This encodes CASSLSLEAFL.

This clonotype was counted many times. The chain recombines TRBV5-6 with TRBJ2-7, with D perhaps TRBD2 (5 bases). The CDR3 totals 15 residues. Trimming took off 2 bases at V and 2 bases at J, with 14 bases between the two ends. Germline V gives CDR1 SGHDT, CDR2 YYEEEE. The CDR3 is CASSFGPQAAYEQYF. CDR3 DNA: TGTGCCAGCAGCTTTGGACCGCAAGCGGCCTACGAGCAGTACTTC.

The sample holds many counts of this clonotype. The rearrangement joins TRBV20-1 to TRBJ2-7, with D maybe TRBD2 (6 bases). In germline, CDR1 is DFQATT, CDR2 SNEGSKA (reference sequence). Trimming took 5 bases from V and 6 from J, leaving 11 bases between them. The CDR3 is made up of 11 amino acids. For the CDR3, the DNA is TGCAGTGCTGACCTAGCGATCGAGCAGTACTTC. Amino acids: CSADLAIEQYF.

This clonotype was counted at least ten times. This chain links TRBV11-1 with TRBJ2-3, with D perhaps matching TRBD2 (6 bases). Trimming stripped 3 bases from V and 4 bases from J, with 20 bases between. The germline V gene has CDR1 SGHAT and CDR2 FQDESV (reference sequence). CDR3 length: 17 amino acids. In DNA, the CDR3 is TGTGCCAGCAGCTTGCTGTCTTCGGACTACGGGTCAGATACGCAGTATTTT. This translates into CASSLLSSDYGSDTQYF.

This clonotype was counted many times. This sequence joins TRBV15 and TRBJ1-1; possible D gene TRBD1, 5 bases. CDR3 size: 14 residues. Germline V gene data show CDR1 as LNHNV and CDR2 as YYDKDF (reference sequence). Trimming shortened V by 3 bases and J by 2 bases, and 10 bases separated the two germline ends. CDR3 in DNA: TGTGCCACCAGCAGTCCAGGGTATAACACTGAAGCTTTCTTT. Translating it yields CATSSPGYNTEAFF.

The CDR3 is CATSRSGRQPQHF. The CDR3 DNA reads as TGTGCCACCAGCAGATCGGGGAGACAGCCCCAGCATTTT. This rearrangement joins TRBV15 to TRBJ1-5; D is uncertain. The CDR3 length is 13 residues. Germline CDR1 reads LNHNV; CDR2 reads YYDKDF (reference sequence). The V and J ends lost 2 bases and 7 bases respectively, with 9 bases between them.

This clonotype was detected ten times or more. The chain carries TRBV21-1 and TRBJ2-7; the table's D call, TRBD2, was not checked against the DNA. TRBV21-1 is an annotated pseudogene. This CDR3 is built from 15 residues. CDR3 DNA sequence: TGTGCCAGCAGCAAATTGGGAGGGCGAGGAGACGAGCAGTACTTC. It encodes CASSKLGGRGDEQYF.

The CDR3 protein is CATSETGLENTEAFF. The CDR3 DNA follows: TGTGCCACCAGCGAGACAGGGCTCGAGAACACTGAAGCTTTCTTT. The genes are TRBV15 and TRBJ1-1; TRBD1 aligns across 7 bases. CDR1 is LNHNV, CDR2 YYDKDF, per germline (reference sequence). This CDR3 spans 15 amino acids. Trimming took 5 bases from V and 1 from J; bases not matched to a gene: 7.

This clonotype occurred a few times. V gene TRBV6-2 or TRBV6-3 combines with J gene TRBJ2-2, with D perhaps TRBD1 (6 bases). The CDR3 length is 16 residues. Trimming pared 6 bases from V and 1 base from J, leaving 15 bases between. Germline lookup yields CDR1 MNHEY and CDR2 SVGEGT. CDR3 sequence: CASRSPGHQNTGELFF. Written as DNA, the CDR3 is TGTGCCAGCAGATCCCCGGGACACCAGAACACCGGGGAGCTGTTTTTT.

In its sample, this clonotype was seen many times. The CDR3 loop reads CASSLAQETQYF. CDR3 nucleotides: TGTGCCAGCAGCTTAGCCCAAGAGACCCAGTACTTC. This sequence joins TRBV7-9 and TRBJ2-5, with unresolved D. Deletions cut 0 bases from V and 1 base from J, with 0 bases between. The CDR3 runs to 12 residues. Germline-derived CDR1 and CDR2 are SEHNR and FQNEAQ (reference sequence).

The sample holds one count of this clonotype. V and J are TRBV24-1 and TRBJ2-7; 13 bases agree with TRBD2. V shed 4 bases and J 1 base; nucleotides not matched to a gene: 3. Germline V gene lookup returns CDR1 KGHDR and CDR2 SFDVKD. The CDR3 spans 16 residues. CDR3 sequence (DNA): TGTGCCACCAGTGACCCGACTAGCGGGGGGTCCTACGAGCAGTACTTC. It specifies CATSDPTSGGSYEQYF.

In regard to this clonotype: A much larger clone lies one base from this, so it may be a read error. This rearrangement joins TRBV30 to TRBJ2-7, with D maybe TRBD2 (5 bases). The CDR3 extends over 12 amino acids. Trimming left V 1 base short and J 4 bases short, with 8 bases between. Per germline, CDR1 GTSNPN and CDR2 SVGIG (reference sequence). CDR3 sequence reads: CAWSAPGYEQYF. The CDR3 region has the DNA TGTGCCTGGAGTGCCCCGGGATACGAGCAGTACTTC.